The TCR beta chain under discussion was sequenced for a study of shared clonotypes between healthy human individuals. Template for every sorted-subset replicate PCR totaled approximately 200 ng DNA, approximately 30,000 T cell genomes. Repertoires were generated with immunoSEQ multiplex PCR, while TCRdb's copy carries only in-frame clones and drops some. The data show roughly 2 million clones, 95% seen once. Turning to this clone: Its antigen is not identified.

Study-level results: Generally, naive subsets came out with larger estimated richness than memory subsets. When compared with the clonotypes that were shared by all four sorted-subset donors, the non-shared clonotypes turned out to have lower generation probabilities. Incompleteness in sorted-subset sequencing, despite large depth, was shown by rarefaction.

CDR3 length: 12 amino acids. CDR1 WSHSY and CDR2 SAAADI come from the germline V gene. Trimming pared 3 bases from V and 5 bases from J, leaving 7 bases between. The sample comprised naive CD4+ T cells sorted from blood. Subset meaning: CD45RA+ positively selected. The source of this sequence is a man between 18 and 35 years old in good health. The chain couples TRBV10-2 to TRBJ1-2; D not resolved. CDR3: CASSDRKYGYTF. Here the CDR3 DNA reads TGCGCCAGCAGTGACCGAAAGTATGGCTACACCTTC.